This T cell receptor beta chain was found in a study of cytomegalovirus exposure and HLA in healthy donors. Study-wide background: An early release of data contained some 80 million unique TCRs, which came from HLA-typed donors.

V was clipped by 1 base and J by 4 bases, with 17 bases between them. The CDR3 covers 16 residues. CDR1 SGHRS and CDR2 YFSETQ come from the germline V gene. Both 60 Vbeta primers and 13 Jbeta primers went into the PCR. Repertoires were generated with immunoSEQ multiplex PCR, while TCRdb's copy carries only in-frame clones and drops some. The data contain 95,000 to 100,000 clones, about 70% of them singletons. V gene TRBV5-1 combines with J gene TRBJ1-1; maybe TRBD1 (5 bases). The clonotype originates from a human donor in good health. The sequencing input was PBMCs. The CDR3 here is CASSLNWAGLGTEAFF. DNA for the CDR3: TGCGCCAGCAGCTTGAATTGGGCAGGGTTGGGCACTGAAGCTTTCTTT.